This T cell receptor beta chain was captured in a study of shared clonotypes between healthy human individuals. V was pared by 8 bases and J by 0 bases, with 14 bases between. This CDR3 has 15 amino acids. Germline CDR1 reads SGHTA; CDR2 reads FQGNSA. Sequencing was performed with immunoSEQ multiplex PCR; in TCRdb, only in-frame clones are kept and a portion is missing. The profile shows more than 2,000,000 clones, 90% to 95% of them singletons. The chain has TRBV7-2 and TRBJ2-1, with D perhaps assigned TRBD1 or TRBD2 (5 bases each). The source material was naive CD4+ T cells sorted from blood. Subset described: CD45RA+ positively selected. The clonotype comes from a man younger than 35 in good health. The CDR3 spells CASYWDASSYNEQFF. Written as DNA, the CDR3 is TGTGCCAGCTACTGGGACGCCAGCTCCTACAATGAGCAGTTCTTC.